This TCR beta chain was sequenced during a study of blood T cell repertoires in COVID-19. Germline V CDR1 and CDR2: SGHRS, YFSETQ. Germline trimming cut 2 bases from V and 0 bases from J; bases unmatched to any gene: 14. This CDR3 comprises 20 residues. TCRdb's table, derived via immunoSEQ multiplex PCR, lists solely in-frame clones and lacks some. The sample shows fewer than 250,000 clones, 86% of them seen only once. The source is a woman between 40 and 55 years old in a cohort exposed to, infected with or recovered from COVID-19 (not recorded which). The chain uses TRBV5-1 and TRBJ2-3; 11 bases align to TRBD2. Material for sequencing was PBMCs or T cells enriched from blood (not recorded which). CDR3 DNA sequence: TGCGCCAGCAGCTTCACGAGGTCGGGAACTAGCGGGGGTAGCACAGATACGCAGTATTTT. Translation: CASSFTRSGTSGGSTDTQYF.